This is a list of T cell receptor beta chains from one sample in a study of cytomegalovirus exposure and HLA in healthy donors. TCRdb's copy holds only in-frame clones and misses some; the assay was immunoSEQ multiplex PCR. The sample carries approximately 190,000 clones, approximately 70% recorded once. Sequencing was carried out using PBMCs. The receptor set was obtained from a man aged 35 to 55 in good health and CMV-seropositive. Both conserved end residues are part of each CDR3. Each record gives: J gene, clone size, D gene, V gene, CDR3 protein, CDR3 DNA. A D gene is named only where the DNA matches it firmly. For some rows the clone size is stated as once, few or many, or as a class when expanded; others skip it.

J: TRBJ1-5; size: -; D: TRBD1; V: TRBV7-2; CDR3: CASKNTGDNQPQHF; DNA: TGTGCCAGCAAAAATACAGGGGACAATCAGCCCCAGCATTTT
J: TRBJ1-2; size: few; D: TRBD1; V: TRBV5-1; CDR3: CASSSGQAGDYGYTF; DNA: TGCGCCAGCAGCTCAGGACAGGCAGGAGATTATGGCTACACCTTC
J: TRBJ2-7; size: once; D: -; V: TRBV29-1; CDR3: CSVVGRTYEQYF; DNA: TGCAGCGTTGTAGGCAGGACTTACGAGCAGTACTTC
J: TRBJ2-3; size: -; D: TRBD1; V: TRBV25-1; CDR3: CASQDRGFDTQYF; DNA: TGTGCCAGCCAGGACAGGGGATTCGATACGCAGTATTTT
J: TRBJ2-3; size: once; D: TRBD2; V: TRBV6-6; CDR3: CASILGTSGGTDTQYF; DNA: TGTGCCAGCATCCTAGGGACTAGCGGGGGCACAGATACGCAGTATTTT
J: TRBJ2-3; size: -; D: -; V: TRBV5-1; CDR3: CASSLGEDTQYF; DNA: TGCGCCAGCAGCTTGGGAGAGGATACGCAGTATTTT
J: TRBJ1-4; size: few; D: -; V: TRBV7-6; CDR3: CASSLAQGGTNEKLFF; DNA: TGTGCCAGCAGCTTAGCGCAGGGTGGAACTAATGAAAAACTGTTTTTT
J: TRBJ1-1; size: few; D: -; V: TRBV19; CDR3: CASSNLGEETEAFF; DNA: TGTGCCAGTTCTAATTTAGGGGAGGAAACTGAAGCTTTCTTT
J: TRBJ2-1; size: -; D: TRBD2; V: TRBV5-1; CDR3: CASSLGLPSGRSYNEQFF; DNA: TGCGCCAGCAGTCTTGGGCTCCCTAGCGGGCGCTCCTACAATGAGCAGTTCTTC
J: TRBJ1-6; size: -; D: -; V: TRBV6-1; CDR3: CASSEGGVHNSPLHF; DNA: TGTGCCAGCAGTGAAGGGGGAGTTCATAATTCACCCCTCCACTTT
J: TRBJ1-2; size: -; D: -; V: TRBV12-1; CDR3: CASSTYRAWADNYGYTF; DNA: TGTGCCAGCAGCACATACAGGGCATGGGCTGATAACTATGGCTACACCTTC